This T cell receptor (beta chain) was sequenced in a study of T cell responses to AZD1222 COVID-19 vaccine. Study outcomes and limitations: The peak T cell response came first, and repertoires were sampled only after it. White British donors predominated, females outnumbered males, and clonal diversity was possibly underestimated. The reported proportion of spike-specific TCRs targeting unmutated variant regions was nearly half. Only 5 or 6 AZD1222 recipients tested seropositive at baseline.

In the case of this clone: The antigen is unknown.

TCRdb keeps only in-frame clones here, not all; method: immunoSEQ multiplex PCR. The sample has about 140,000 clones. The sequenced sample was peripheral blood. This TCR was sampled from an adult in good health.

Written as DNA, the CDR3 is TGTGCCACCCAGAGAGGGGCACATGAAAAACTGTTTTTT. Translating gives CATQRGAHEKLFF. The chain combines TRBV6-5 with TRBJ1-4; D is perhaps TRBD1 (5 bases). Trimming removed 10 bases from V and 6 bases from J, with 15 bases in between. This CDR3 comprises 13 residues. The germline V gene has CDR1 MNHEY and CDR2 SVGAGI.